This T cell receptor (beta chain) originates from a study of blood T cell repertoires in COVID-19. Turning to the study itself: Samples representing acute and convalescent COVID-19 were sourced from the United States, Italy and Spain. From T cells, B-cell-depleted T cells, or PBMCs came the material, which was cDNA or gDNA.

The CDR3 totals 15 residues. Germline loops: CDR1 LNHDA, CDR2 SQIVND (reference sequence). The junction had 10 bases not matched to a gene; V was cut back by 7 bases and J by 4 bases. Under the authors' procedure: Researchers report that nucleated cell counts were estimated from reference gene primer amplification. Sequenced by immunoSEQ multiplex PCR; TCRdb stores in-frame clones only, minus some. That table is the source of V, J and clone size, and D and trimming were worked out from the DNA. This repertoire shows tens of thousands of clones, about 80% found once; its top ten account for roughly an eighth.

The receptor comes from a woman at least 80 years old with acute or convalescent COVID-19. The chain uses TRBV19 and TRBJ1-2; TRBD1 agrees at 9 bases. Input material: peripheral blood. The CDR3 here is CASTGTGRGLYGYTF. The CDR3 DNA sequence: TGTGCCAGTACCGGGACAGGGCGCGGCCTCTATGGCTACACCTTC.